Following are 15 T cell receptor beta chains from one sample sequenced in a study of blood T cell repertoires in COVID-19. The assay was immunoSEQ multiplex PCR, and TCRdb's table has in-frame clones only and misses some. The sample includes 120,000 or so clones, about 79% seen only once; the top ten take about 40%. Sequencing was done on a sample of peripheral blood. All receptors come from a man aged 35 to 55 with active or convalescent COVID-19.

This clone was picked up one time. This chain connects TRBV10-3 to TRBJ1-2; D uncertain. The CDR3 has 15 amino acids. Germline assignment: CDR1 ENHRY and CDR2 SYGVKD. Trimming shortened V by 3 bases and J by 0 bases, and 11 bases separated the two germline ends. The chain's CDR3 is CAISDTERANYGYTF. The CDR3 coding sequence is TGTGCCATCAGTGACACCGAGCGTGCTAACTATGGCTACACCTTC.

V and J are TRBV5-4 and TRBJ2-1; TRBD2 matches 8 bases. The ends lost 2 bases at V and 2 bases at J; junction bases unmatched: 6. Germline V gene data show CDR1 as SGHNT and CDR2 as YYREEE (reference sequence). The CDR3 contains 16 residues. CDR3 nucleotide sequence: TGTGCCAGCAGCTTAGTTAGCGGGACCGCCTACAATGAGCAGTTCTTC. This translates into CASSLVSGTAYNEQFF. The whole variable domain, filled in from reference TRBV5-4 and TRBJ2-1, reads ETGVTQSPTHLIKTRGQQVTLRCSSQSGHNTVSWYQQALGQGPQFIFQYYREEENGRGNFPPRFSGLQFPNYSSELNVNALELDDSALYLCASSLVSGTAYNEQFFGPGTRLTVL.

The chain couples TRBV28 to TRBJ2-7, with D perhaps matching TRBD1 (6 bases). Germline CDR1 is MDHEN and CDR2 is SYDVKM. V dropped 5 bases and J dropped 2 bases, with 10 bases sitting between them. This CDR3 comprises 13 residues. CDR3 region: CASSGQRTYEQYF. CDR3 nucleotide sequence: TGTGCCAGCAGTGGACAGCGCACCTACGAGCAGTACTTC.

The genes are TRBV4-1 and TRBJ2-7; the D is unclear. Germline CDR1 MGHRA, CDR2 YSYEKL. V dropped 0 bases and J dropped 4 bases, with 10 bases sitting between them. CDR3 size: 14 residues. This CDR3 is CASSQDSGRYEQYF. CDR3 sequence (DNA): TGCGCCAGCAGCCAAGATTCGGGTCGATACGAGCAGTACTTC.

The chain combines TRBV6-5 with TRBJ1-2; D call uncertain. Trimming removed 6 bases from V and 3 bases from J, with 11 bases in between. In germline, CDR1 is MNHEY, CDR2 SVGAGI. There are 13 residues in the CDR3. CDR3 protein: CASRQFGDYGYTF. As DNA, the CDR3 is TGTGCCAGCAGGCAGTTCGGGGACTATGGCTACACCTTC.

Comments on this clone: Other DNA variants within this sample encode the same CDR3. Written as DNA, the CDR3 is TGTGCCAGCAGTCCCCAGGACACCTACAATGAGCAGTTCTTC. Its protein is CASSPQDTYNEQFF. The rearrangement uses TRBV11-3 and TRBJ2-1; a possible D gene is TRBD1 (5 bases). Looked up from germline, CDR1 is SGHNT and CDR2 is YENEEA. The CDR3 is made up of 14 amino acids. The germline V and J ends were trimmed by 6 bases and 2 bases, with 11 bases remaining between them.

This clone was seen only a few times. The rearrangement joins TRBV6-2 or TRBV6-3 to TRBJ1-2; D unclear. V was cut by 5 bases and J by 4 bases, with 2 bases left in between. This CDR3 is built from 10 residues. Per the germline V gene, CDR1 is MNHEY and CDR2 is SVGEGT. The CDR3 loop is CASSRYGYTF. The DNA for the CDR3 is TGTGCCAGCAGTCGCTATGGCTACACCTTC.

The V call is TRBV9, the J call TRBJ2-1, with 7 bases fitting TRBD2. CDR3 size: 14 residues. In germline, CDR1 is SGDLS, CDR2 YYNGEE. DNA for the CDR3: TGTGCTTCTCAAGGAGGGGATAGCGGGAATGAGCAGTTCTTC. Its translation: CASQGGDSGNEQFF.

The chain uses TRBV5-1 and TRBJ2-7, with 10 bases fitting TRBD2. The V segment lost 1 base and the J segment 3 bases; nucleotides outside the gene matches: 10. The CDR3 length is 17 residues. Germline loops: CDR1 SGHRS, CDR2 YFSETQ. The CDR3 DNA reads TGCGCCAGCAGCTTGACTGTGGGGGCTAGCGGGAGCTACGAGCAGTACTTC. It yields the protein CASSLTVGASGSYEQYF.

V gene TRBV9 combines with J gene TRBJ1-6; no definite D call. The CDR3 is 13 amino acids. Trimming left V 4 bases short and J 2 bases short, with 4 bases between. The germline gives CDR1 SGDLS, CDR2 YYNGEE. The CDR3 DNA reads as TGTGCCAGCAGCACAACCTATAATTCACCCCTCCACTTT. It is translated as CASSTTYNSPLHF.

The chain's CDR3 is CAWLRRGGIYEQYF. CDR3 in DNA: TGTGCCTGGTTGAGGAGAGGGGGCATCTACGAGCAGTACTTC. This sequence joins TRBV30 and TRBJ2-7; 7 nucleotides agree with TRBD1. The V gene's germline CDR1 is GTSNPN and CDR2 SVGIG (reference sequence). V shed 5 bases, J shed 3 bases, and the junction held 10 bases outside the gene matches. The CDR3 consists of 14 residues. The whole variable domain, remainder taken from reference TRBV30 and TRBJ2-7, is SQTIHQWPATLVQPVGSPLSLECTVEGTSNPNLYWYRQAAGRGLQLLFYSVGIGQISSEVPQNLSASRPQDRQFILSSKKLLLSDSGFYLCAWLRRGGIYEQYFGPGTRLTVT.

The chain joins TRBV19 to TRBJ1-3, with D perhaps matching TRBD1 (5 bases). From germline, CDR1 is LNHDA and CDR2 SQIVND (reference sequence). Trimming stripped 4 bases from V and 2 bases from J, with 6 bases between. The CDR3 has 13 residues. As DNA, the CDR3 is TGTGCCAGTAGTAAGGGGCCTGGAAACACCATATATTTT. It specifies CASSKGPGNTIYF.

Here the CDR3 DNA reads TGTGCCAGTAGTATTAGCCCAGGGGGCTTGACTGAAGCTTTCTTT. Its translation: CASSISPGGLTEAFF. The V call is TRBV19, the J call TRBJ1-1; 8 bases match TRBD1. The ends lost 3 bases at V and 5 bases at J; junction bases unmatched: 8. The germline CDR1 and CDR2 sequences are LNHDA and SQIVND (reference sequence). CDR3 length: 15 residues.

The gene calls are TRBV28 and TRBJ1-3; a weak D match, TRBD1 (5 bases). The length of the CDR3 is 15 residues. Germline-derived CDR1 and CDR2 are MDHEN and SYDVKM. V was trimmed by 2 bases and J by 3 bases, leaving 11 bases between them. CDR3 loop: CASSLGGGGGNTIYF. In DNA form, the CDR3 reads TGTGCCAGCAGTTTAGGGGGAGGAGGTGGAAACACCATATATTTT.

The rearrangement links TRBV7-9 to TRBJ2-3, with 8 bases fitting TRBD1. CDR1 and CDR2 (germline): SEHNR, FQNEAQ (reference sequence). The CDR3 runs 15 residues. V lost 5 bases and J lost 6; bases outside the gene matches: 10. CDR3 residues: CASSLGTGSADTQYF. The CDR3 nucleotides are TGTGCCAGCAGCCTCGGGACAGGCTCCGCGGATACGCAGTATTTT.